In this sample, the clone carrying this T cell receptor beta chain turned up once. Deletions cut 1 base from V and 1 base from J, with 7 bases between. The CDR3 covers 14 residues. Per the germline V gene, CDR1 is MNHEY and CDR2 is SMNVEV (reference sequence). The source of the sample is a study of blood T cell repertoires in COVID-19. Two negative PCRs, clearance, or symptom resolution characterized the recovered Cohort 3 donors. Assay used: immunoSEQ multiplex PCR; TCRdb lists only in-frame clones, some missing. This sample has more than 200,000 clones; approximately 90% occur once, and the top ten carry approximately 4.1%.

This TCR was recovered from a woman aged 30 to 39 who had recovered from COVID-19. The gene calls are TRBV27 and TRBJ1-1; D is undetermined. Sequences were obtained from PBMCs or T cells enriched from blood (not recorded which). The DNA of the CDR3 is TGTGCCAGCAGTTTATGGGGAGAGAACACTGAAGCTTTCTTT. It yields the protein CASSLWGENTEAFF.